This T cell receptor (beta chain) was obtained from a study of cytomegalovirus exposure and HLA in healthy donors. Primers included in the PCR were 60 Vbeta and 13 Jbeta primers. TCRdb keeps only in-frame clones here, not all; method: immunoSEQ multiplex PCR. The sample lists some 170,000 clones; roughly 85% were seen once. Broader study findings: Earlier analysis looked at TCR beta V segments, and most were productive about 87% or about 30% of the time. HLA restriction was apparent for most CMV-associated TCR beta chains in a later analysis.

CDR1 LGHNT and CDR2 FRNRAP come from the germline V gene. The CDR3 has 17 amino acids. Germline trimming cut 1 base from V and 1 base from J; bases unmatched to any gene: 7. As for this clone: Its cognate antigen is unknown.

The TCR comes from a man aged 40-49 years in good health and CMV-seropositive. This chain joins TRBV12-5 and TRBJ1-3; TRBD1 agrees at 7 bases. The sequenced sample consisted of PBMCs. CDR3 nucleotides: TGTGCTAGTGGTTTGGGCTTAACAGGGGCATCTGGAAACACCATATATTTT. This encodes CASGLGLTGASGNTIYF.